The rows below give T cell receptor beta chains drawn from one sample of a study of control samples from healthy donors and cancer patients. Profiled with immunoSEQ multiplex PCR; TCRdb holds only in-frame clones, not every one. Of 150,000 to 200,000 clones in the sample, just over 90% were seen once. Sequenced input: blood. These receptors were obtained from an older woman in good health. Both conserved end residues are part of each CDR3. A D gene is named only where the DNA matches it firmly. Clone size is stated in some rows and not others, as once, few, many or a class when expanded.

j_call | v_call | clone_size | d_call | cdr3_nt | cdr3_aa
TRBJ1-3 | TRBV18 | . | . | TGTGCCAGCTCACCACGGTTAGACTCTGGAAACACCATATATTTT | CASSPRLDSGNTIYF
TRBJ1-5 | TRBV12-5 | . | . | TGTGCTAGTGGTTTGGGACGTGGGCCCCAGCATTTT | CASGLGRGPQHF
TRBJ1-1 | TRBV27 | once | . | TGTGCCAGCAGAGAGTGGAACACTGAAGCTTTCTTT | CASREWNTEAFF
TRBJ1-1 | TRBV7-2 | . | . | TGTGCCAGCAGGCCGGTTGGGAGGGGGACCTACACTGAAGCTTTCTTT | CASRPVGRGTYTEAFF
TRBJ1-2 | TRBV11-2 | . | TRBD1 | TGTGCCAGCAGCCGCGACAGGGGTGTATCGGGCTACACCTTC | CASSRDRGVSGYTF
TRBJ1-1 | TRBV19 | . | TRBD1 | TGTGCCAGTAGTAGCGGGACAGGGGCCACTGAAGCTTTCTTT | CASSSGTGATEAFF
TRBJ1-2 | TRBV7-2 | once | . | TGTGCCAGCAGCGCCTATAATGGGGCGCACTATGGCTACACCTTC | CASSAYNGAHYGYTF
TRBJ1-3 | TRBV5-5 | . | . | TGTGCCAGCAGCTTCGAGGACAGAAGAGTTGGAAACACCATATATTTT | CASSFEDRRVGNTIYF
TRBJ2-7 | TRBV9 | . | TRBD1 | TGTGCCAGCAGCCTGCTGGGACAGGGAAACTACGAGCAGTACTTC | CASSLLGQGNYEQYF
TRBJ2-3 | TRBV7-9 | . | TRBD1 | TGTGCCAGCAGCCTCGACAGGGTTGGCACAGATACGCAGTATTTT | CASSLDRVGTDTQYF
TRBJ1-2 | TRBV18 | . | TRBD1 | TGTGCCAGCTCACCAATTAGGACAGGGGATGGCTACACCTTC | CASSPIRTGDGYTF
TRBJ1-1 | TRBV5-4 | . | . | TGTGCCAGCCACAAAAACTCACAGGGGAACACTGAAGCTTTCTTT | CASHKNSQGNTEAFF
TRBJ2-5 | TRBV3-1/TRBV3-2 | once | TRBD1 | TGTGCCAGCAGCCAAGCAGGACAGGAACAAGAGACCCAGTACTTC | CASSQAGQEQETQYF
TRBJ2-5 | TRBV7-9 | . | . | TGTGCCAGCAGCTTTGAAGTGGGGTTGGGGACCCAGTACTTC | CASSFEVGLGTQYF
TRBJ1-1 | TRBV2 | . | . | TGTGCCAGCTCGGAGACAGGTCTCATGAACACTGAAGCTTTCTTT | CASSETGLMNTEAFF
TRBJ1-5 | TRBV19 | . | TRBD1 | TGTGCCAGTAGTATGTGGGGGGGAGGGGGCGTCGGTCAGCCCCAGCATTTT | CASSMWGGGGVGQPQHF
TRBJ1-2 | TRBV14 | few | . | TGTGCCAGCAGTTGGGACGGAACCTACTATGGCTACACCTTC | CASSWDGTYYGYTF
TRBJ1-4 | TRBV4-2 | . | . | TGTGCCAGCAGCCAGAGACCCGACAGTATCCCGGAAAAACTGTTTTTT | CASSQRPDSIPEKLFF
TRBJ2-1 | TRBV6-1 | . | . | TGTGCCAGCAGTGAATTTCAAAGCTCCTACAATGAGCAGTTCTTC | CASSEFQSSYNEQFF
TRBJ1-2 | TRBV9 | . | TRBD1 | TGTGCCAGCAGCGTAGGACAGGGGCTCGGCTACACCTTC | CASSVGQGLGYTF
TRBJ1-1 | TRBV10-2 | once | . | TGCGCCAGCAGGTTGACACCTAACACTGAAGCTTTCTTT | CASRLTPNTEAFF
TRBJ2-1 | TRBV6-5 | . | TRBD1 | TGTGCCAGCAGTTACTCCGGGGGACAGGGGTTACATGAGCAGTTCTTC | CASSYSGGQGLHEQFF
TRBJ1-3 | TRBV7-9 | . | . | TGTGCCAGCAGCTTGGGGGGGATGGCCCTTGGAGGAAACACCATATATTTT | CASSLGGMALGGNTIYF
TRBJ2-5 | TRBV5-1 | . | . | TGCGCCAGCAGCATTCGCTATGGGGCCATTCAAGAGACCCAGTACTTC | CASSIRYGAIQETQYF
TRBJ1-2 | TRBV9 | . | . | TGTGCCAGCAGCGTAGTGAGTCAGGGTAGCTATGGCTACACCTTC | CASSVVSQGSYGYTF
TRBJ2-2 | TRBV12-3/TRBV12-4 | . | . | TGTGCCAACAGGGCTAACGGCGTCGGGGAGCTGTTTTTT | CANRANGVGELFF
TRBJ1-4 | TRBV6-5 | . | . | TGTGCCAGCAGTTACTCTGTTGGGTCTGGTGAAAAACTGTTTTTT | CASSYSVGSGEKLFF
TRBJ1-1 | TRBV19 | . | . | TGTGCGTTAAGTCGGGGGGTAGGCACTGAAGCTTTCTTT | CALSRGVGTEAFF
TRBJ1-2 | TRBV4-1 | . | . | TGCGCCAGCAGCCAAGGGGAGGCTACAGGTAACTATGGCTACACCTTC | CASSQGEATGNYGYTF
TRBJ2-7 | TRBV29-1 | . | TRBD2 | TGCAGCGTCTCACTCGCGGGCCCGTCAGCGGGGGGCTCCTACGAGCAGTACTTC | CSVSLAGPSAGGSYEQYF
TRBJ1-1 | TRBV30 | . | . | TGTGCCTGGGAGTCCCCATCTTTAAGGGATAACACTGAAGCTTTCTTT | CAWESPSLRDNTEAFF
TRBJ1-2 | TRBV12-3/TRBV12-4 | . | TRBD1 | TGTGCCAGCAGACCCGAAACAGGGGGGGGCTACACCTTC | CASRPETGGGYTF
TRBJ1-3 | TRBV12-3/TRBV12-4 | few | . | TGTGCCAGCCGAGAATTCTCTGGAAACACCATATATTTT | CASREFSGNTIYF
TRBJ1-5 | TRBV11-3 | . | . | TGTGCCAGCAATTGGGCCGTCGTACAAATATTTAGCCTTAGCAATCAGCCCCAGCATTTT | CASNWAVVQIFSLSNQPQHF
TRBJ1-2 | TRBV27 | . | . | TGTGCCAGCAGTTTCCTTTCCCGTGGCTCCTATGGCTACACCTTC | CASSFLSRGSYGYTF
TRBJ1-5 | TRBV7-9 | . | . | TGTGCCAGCAGCTTAAGCAGAAATCAGCCCCAGCATTTT | CASSLSRNQPQHF
TRBJ2-3 | TRBV5-4 | . | . | TGTGCCAGCAGCTCCCAGGTCGGAGATACGCAGTATTTT | CASSSQVGDTQYF
TRBJ1-4 | TRBV7-6 | few | . | TGTGCCAGCAGCTTAGCCGTCAATTCTGGTAATGAAAAACTGTTTTTT | CASSLAVNSGNEKLFF
TRBJ1-4 | TRBV2 | . | . | TGTGCCAGTGGGTTCAGAACTAATGAAAAACTGTTTTTT | CASGFRTNEKLFF
TRBJ1-5 | TRBV19 | few | . | TGTGCCAGTAGTATGGCGCCAGATTATAGCAATCAGCCCCAGCATTTT | CASSMAPDYSNQPQHF
TRBJ1-5 | TRBV6-5 | . | . | TGTGCCAGCAGTTACCGGACAGAGAATAGCAATCAGCCCCAGCATTTT | CASSYRTENSNQPQHF
TRBJ1-1 | TRBV6-6 | . | . | TGTGCCAGCAGTTGGGAGGGGCTGAACACTGAAGCTTTCTTT | CASSWEGLNTEAFF
TRBJ1-2 | TRBV7-9 | . | TRBD1 | TGTGCCAGCAGCTTTCAGGGGGACTACGCCTTC | CASSFQGDYAF